This T cell receptor beta chain derives from a study of blood T cell repertoires in COVID-19. Study overall: Researchers got acute and convalescent COVID-19 samples from the United States, Italy and Spain. PBMCs, B-cell-depleted T cells, or T cells provided the cDNA or gDNA that made up the material.

Some clones are missing from TCRdb's copy, which holds only in-frame ones; the method was immunoSEQ multiplex PCR. The table lists more than 150,000 clones, 65% to 85% of them singletons, with around 14% in the top ten. Germline V CDR1 and CDR2: SGHRS, YFSETQ. This CDR3 region has 16 residues. The J segment lost 9 bases and the V segment lost 0 bases, leaving 10 bases of the junction unmatched. This sequence was found in a woman older than 75 with acute or convalescent COVID-19. V and J are TRBV5-1 and TRBJ2-1, with TRBD2 matching over 9 bases. What was sequenced was peripheral blood. The CDR3 nucleotides are TGCGCCAGCAGCTTGGGTAGCGGGGGAGACTTTGGTGAGCAGTTCTTC. This codes for CASSLGSGGDFGEQFF.